A selection of T cell receptor beta chains follows, all from one sample in a study of CD8 T cells in ankylosing spondylitis. TCRdb re-called the 5' RACE reads through MiXCR, storing one row per CDR3 protein. The sample includes 250,000 to 350,000 distinct CDR3 sequences, 7% to 9% of them seen just once. Material for sequencing was blood, either unsorted or a sorted T cell fraction (not recorded which). All receptors derive from a male donor with ankylosing spondylitis. Each CDR3 is given with its conserved first and last residue. A D gene is named only where the DNA matches it firmly. Clone size appears in some rows only: once, few, many, or a class for an expanded clone.

>TRBD2|TRBJ2-3|TRBV20-1|-
CSARSGGRYSTDTQYF
TGCAGTGCTAGGTCTGGCGGGAGGTATAGCACAGATACGCAGTATTTT
>-|TRBJ2-7|TRBV18|-
CASSPAEGPYEQYF
TGTGCCAGCTCACCGGCCGAGGGTCCCTACGAGCAGTACTTC
>-|TRBJ2-1|TRBV28|many
CASRGGGGHNEQFF
TGTGCCAGCAGGGGGGGCGGGGGCCACAATGAGCAGTTCTTC
>-|TRBJ2-7|TRBV20-1|few
CSAPGSSYEQYF
TGCAGTGCCCCGGGCTCATCCTACGAGCAGTACTTC
>-|TRBJ2-1|TRBV6-5|few
CASSYYRGDSAGYNEQFF
TGTGCCAGCAGTTACTACCGGGGGGACAGCGCGGGCTACAATGAGCAGTTCTTC
>-|TRBJ2-2|TRBV7-3|few
CASSLTPDTGELFF
TGTGCCAGCAGCTTAACCCCTGACACCGGGGAGCTGTTTTTT
>TRBD1|TRBJ1-1|TRBV11-2|-
CASSLVGTVTEAFF
TGTGCCAGCAGCTTAGTAGGGACAGTTACTGAAGCTTTCTTT
>TRBD2|TRBJ2-3|TRBV29-1|-
CSVGEAGDTQYF
TGCAGCGTCGGGGAAGCGGGAGACACGCAGTATTTT
>-|TRBJ1-3|TRBV5-1|many
CASSLVGALTFGNTIYF
TGCGCCAGCAGCTTGGTCGGGGCCCTTACCTTTGGAAACACCATATATTTT
>-|TRBJ2-7|TRBV7-3|few
CASSLFGGGYEQYF
TGTGCCAGCAGCCTGTTCGGTGGGGGATACGAGCAGTACTTC
>-|TRBJ2-4|TRBV14|-
CASSQVKDFLAKNIQYF
TGTGCCAGCAGCCAAGTTAAGGACTTCCTAGCCAAAAACATTCAGTACTTC